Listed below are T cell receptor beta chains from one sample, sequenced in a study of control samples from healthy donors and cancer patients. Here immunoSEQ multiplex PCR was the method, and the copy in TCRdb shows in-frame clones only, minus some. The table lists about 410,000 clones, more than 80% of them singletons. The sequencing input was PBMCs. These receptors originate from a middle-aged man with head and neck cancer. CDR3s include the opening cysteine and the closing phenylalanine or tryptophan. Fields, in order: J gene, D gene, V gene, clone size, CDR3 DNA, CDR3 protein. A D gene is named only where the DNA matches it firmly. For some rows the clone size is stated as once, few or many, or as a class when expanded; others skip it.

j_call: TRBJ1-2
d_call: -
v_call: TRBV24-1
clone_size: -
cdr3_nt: TGTGCCACCCGAGGGACGGATTATAATGGCTACACCTTC
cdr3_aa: CATRGTDYNGYTF

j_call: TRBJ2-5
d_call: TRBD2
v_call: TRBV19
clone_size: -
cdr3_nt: TGTGCCAGTAGTATGACTAGCGGGGAAGAGACCCAGTACTTC
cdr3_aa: CASSMTSGEETQYF

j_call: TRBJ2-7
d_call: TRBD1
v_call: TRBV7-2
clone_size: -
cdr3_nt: TGTGCCAGCAGGTTTGCCGGGACAGCCGCCTACGAGCAGTACTTC
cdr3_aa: CASRFAGTAAYEQYF

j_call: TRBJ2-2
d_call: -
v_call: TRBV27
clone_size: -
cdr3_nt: TGTGCCAGCAGTCGGGATCCCGGGGAGCTGTTTTTT
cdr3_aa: CASSRDPGELFF

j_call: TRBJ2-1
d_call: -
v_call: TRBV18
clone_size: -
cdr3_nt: TGTGCCAGCTCACCGACAGGTTCCTACAATGAGCAGTTCTTC
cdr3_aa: CASSPTGSYNEQFF

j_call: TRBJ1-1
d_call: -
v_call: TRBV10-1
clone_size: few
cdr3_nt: TGCGCCAGCAGTGATTATCGCGGCGTAAACACTGAAGCTTTCTTT
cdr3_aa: CASSDYRGVNTEAFF

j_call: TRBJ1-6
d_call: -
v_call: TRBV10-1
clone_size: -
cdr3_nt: TGCGCCAGCAGTGAGTCGAGTGGGAACTCACCCCTCCACTTT
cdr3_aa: CASSESSGNSPLHF

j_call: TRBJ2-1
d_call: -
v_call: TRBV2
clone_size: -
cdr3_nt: TGTGCCAGCAGCCATGGGGCCCCTCCGTTCTTC
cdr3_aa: CASSHGAPPFF

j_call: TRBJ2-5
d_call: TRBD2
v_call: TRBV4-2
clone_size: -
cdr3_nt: TGTGCCAGCAGCCAAAGGACTAGCGGGGGGTCCCAAGAGACCCAGTACTTC
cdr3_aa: CASSQRTSGGSQETQYF

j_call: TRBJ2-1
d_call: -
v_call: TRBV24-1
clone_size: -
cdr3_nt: TGTGCCACCAGTGATAGTAGAAGCTCCTACAATGAGCAGTTCTTC
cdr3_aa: CATSDSRSSYNEQFF

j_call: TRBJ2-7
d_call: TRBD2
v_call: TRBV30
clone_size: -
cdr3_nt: TGTGCCTCTACTAGCGGGGGAGATACCTACGAGCAGTACTTC
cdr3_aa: CASTSGGDTYEQYF

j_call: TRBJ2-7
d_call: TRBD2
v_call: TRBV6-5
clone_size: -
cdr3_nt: TGTGCCAGCAGGGTAGCGGGAGGTGAGCAGTACTTC
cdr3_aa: CASRVAGGEQYF

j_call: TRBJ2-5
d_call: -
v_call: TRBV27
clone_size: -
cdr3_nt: TGTGCCAGCAGTTCGCCGACAGAGGGAGAGACCCAGTACTTC
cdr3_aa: CASSSPTEGETQYF

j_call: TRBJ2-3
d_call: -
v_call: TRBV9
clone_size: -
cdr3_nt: TGTGCCAGCAGCTCCTGGGAGGAGGGTACGCAGTATTTT
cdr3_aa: CASSSWEEGTQYF

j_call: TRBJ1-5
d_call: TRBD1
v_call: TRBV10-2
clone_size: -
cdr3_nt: TGCGCCAGCAGTCTTGGACAGGGCCGCAATCAGCCCCAGCATTTT
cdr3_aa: CASSLGQGRNQPQHF

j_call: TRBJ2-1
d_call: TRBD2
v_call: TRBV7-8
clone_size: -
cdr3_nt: TGTGCCAGCAGCCTGATAGCGGGGTTTGCGTTCTTC
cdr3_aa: CASSLIAGFAFF

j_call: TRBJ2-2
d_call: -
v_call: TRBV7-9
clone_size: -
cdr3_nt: TGTGCCAGCAGCTTAGGGTCCAGTCCGAACACCGGGGAGCTGTTTTTT
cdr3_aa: CASSLGSSPNTGELFF

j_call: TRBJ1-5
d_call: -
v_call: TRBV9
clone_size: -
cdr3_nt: TGTGCCAGCAGCGTACAGGGAATTCAGCCCCAGCATTTT
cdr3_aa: CASSVQGIQPQHF

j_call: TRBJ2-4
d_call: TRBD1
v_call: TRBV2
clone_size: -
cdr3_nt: TGTGCCAGCAGTACAGGGGGCTTATCAAACATTCAGTACTTC
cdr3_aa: CASSTGGLSNIQYF

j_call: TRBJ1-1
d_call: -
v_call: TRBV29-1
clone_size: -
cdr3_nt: TGCAGCGCATTAAAGGGTGGGGACACTGAAGCTTTCTTT
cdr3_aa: CSALKGGDTEAFF

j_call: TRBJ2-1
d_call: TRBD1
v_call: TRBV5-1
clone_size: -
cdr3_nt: TGCGCCAGCAGCTTGGATGTGTCGGGACAGGCTGGGGACAATGAGCAGTTCTTC
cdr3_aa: CASSLDVSGQAGDNEQFF

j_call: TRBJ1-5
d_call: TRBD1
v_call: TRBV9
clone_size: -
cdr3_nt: TGTGCCAGCAGCGTCGGGACAGGGGGTCAGCCCCAGCATTTT
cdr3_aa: CASSVGTGGQPQHF

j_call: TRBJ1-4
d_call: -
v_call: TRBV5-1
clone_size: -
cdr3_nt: TGCGCCAGCAGCCCCAACCGGGACCACAATGAAAAACTGTTTTTT
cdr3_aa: CASSPNRDHNEKLFF

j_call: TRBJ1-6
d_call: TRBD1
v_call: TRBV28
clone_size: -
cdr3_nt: TGTGCCAGCAGACAGGGGAACTATAATTCACCCCTCCACTTT
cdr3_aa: CASRQGNYNSPLHF

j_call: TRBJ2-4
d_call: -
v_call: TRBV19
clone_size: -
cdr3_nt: TGTGCCAGTAGTATACTAGGCAAAAACATTCAGTACTTC
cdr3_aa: CASSILGKNIQYF

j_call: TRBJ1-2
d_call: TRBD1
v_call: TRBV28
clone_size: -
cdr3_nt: TGTGCCAGCAGTTCTCAGGGGGTAGGGAACTATGGCTACACCTTC
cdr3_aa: CASSSQGVGNYGYTF

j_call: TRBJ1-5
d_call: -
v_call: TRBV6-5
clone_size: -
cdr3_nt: TGTGCCAGCAGTTACGACAGTAATCAGCCCCAGCATTTT
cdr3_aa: CASSYDSNQPQHF

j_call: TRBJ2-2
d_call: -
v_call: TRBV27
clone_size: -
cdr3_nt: TGTGCCAGCAGTTTTGGTAGCGTGGGCACCGGGGAGCTGTTTTTT
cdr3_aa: CASSFGSVGTGELFF

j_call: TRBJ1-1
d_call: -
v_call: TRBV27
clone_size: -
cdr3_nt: TGTGCCAGCAGTTTATCGATTCCCCGCGCGGGGTCGATGAACACTGAAGCTTTCTTT
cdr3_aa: CASSLSIPRAGSMNTEAFF

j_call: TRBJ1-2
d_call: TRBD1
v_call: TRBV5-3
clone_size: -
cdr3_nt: TGTGCCAGAAGCTGTACAGGGGGCTATGGCTACACCTTC
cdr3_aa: CARSCTGGYGYTF